The 19 T cell receptor beta chains in this list originate from one sample, sequenced in a study of cytomegalovirus exposure and HLA in healthy donors. Data came from immunoSEQ multiplex PCR; TCRdb stores just in-frame clones and leaves some out. The sample lists 200,000 to 250,000 clones; roughly 84% were seen once. The sample was PBMCs. All receptors derive from a woman younger than 45 in good health and CMV-seropositive.

The chain carries TRBV19 and TRBJ2-3; 7 bases line up with TRBD1. V was clipped by 6 bases and J by 3 bases; unmatched bases: 6. This CDR3 has 14 amino acids. Germline lookup yields CDR1 LNHDA and CDR2 SQIVND (reference sequence). CDR3 in amino acids: CASSRQGATDTQYF. The CDR3 region has the DNA TGTGCCAGTAGCCGACAGGGTGCGACAGATACGCAGTATTTT.

The rearrangement joins TRBV6-1 to TRBJ1-2; tentative D call: TRBD1 (6 bases). The germline V and J ends were trimmed by 2 bases and 3 bases, with 19 bases remaining between them. The germline V gene encodes CDR1 MNHNS and CDR2 SASEGT. The CDR3 runs 17 residues. Here the CDR3 DNA reads TGTGCCAGCAGTGAAAGACGGACAGCATATAGGGACTATGGCTACACCTTC. Its protein is CASSERRTAYRDYGYTF.

This clone was seen only once. CDR3 coding DNA: TGTGCCAGCAGCGCCGAGGGGGGAGGATACAATGAGCAGTTCTTC. Translation: CASSAEGGGYNEQFF. The chain links TRBV5-8 to TRBJ2-1; the D gene could be TRBD1 or TRBD2 (6 bases each). This CDR3 is 15 amino acids long. CDR1 and CDR2 from the germline V gene are SGHTS and YDEGEE. V lost 4 bases and J 4 bases, leaving 15 bases between the germline ends.

The chain carries TRBV5-1 and TRBJ1-2; tentatively, D is TRBD1 (5 bases). This CDR3 is built from 13 residues. V was pared by 4 bases and J by 4 bases, with 11 bases between. CDR1 SGHRS and CDR2 YFSETQ come from the germline V gene. In DNA, the CDR3 is TGCGCCAGCAGCGCTGACAGATCCTATGGCTACACCTTC. Translated: CASSADRSYGYTF.

V and J are TRBV6-1 and TRBJ2-6; D unclear. Germline V CDR1 and CDR2: MNHNS, SASEGT. The CDR3 loop spans 15 amino acids. The V end lost 3 bases, the J end lost 0 bases, and 6 bases lay between the germline ends. This CDR3 reads CASSEESSGANVLTF. The CDR3 DNA reads TGTGCCAGCAGTGAGGAGAGCTCTGGGGCCAACGTCCTGACTTTC.

J is TRBJ2-7 and V is TRBV30; no clear D. The CDR3 runs 13 residues. V lost 4 bases to trimming and J lost 2 bases, with 12 bases between them. Germline assignment: CDR1 GTSNPN and CDR2 SVGIG (reference sequence). The CDR3 loop is CAWMGSPTYEQYF. CDR3 in DNA: TGTGCCTGGATGGGCAGCCCCACCTACGAGCAGTACTTC.

The V gene is TRBV15, the J gene TRBJ1-2, with TRBD1 as a possible D gene (5 bases). CDR1 is LNHNV, CDR2 YYDKDF, per germline (reference sequence). The CDR3 runs 14 residues. V lost 1 base, J lost 5 bases, and 11 bases lay in between. CDR3 in DNA: TGTGCCACCAGCAGAGCGCAGAGACAGTATGGCTACACCTTC. The encoded protein is CATSRAQRQYGYTF.

To note about this clone: The same CDR3 can be traced to other DNA sequences in this sample. J is TRBJ1-2 and V is TRBV20-1; D gene uncertain. V was shortened by 6 bases and J by 2 bases, with 1 base between the two germline ends. Germline loops: CDR1 DFQATT, CDR2 SNEGSKA (reference sequence). The CDR3 totals 9 residues. CDR3 sequence: CSANYGYTF. Written as DNA, the CDR3 is TGCAGTGCAAACTATGGCTACACCTTC.

This chain links TRBV27 with TRBJ1-4; a weak D match, TRBD1 (5 bases). CDR3 length: 16 residues. The germline V gene encodes CDR1 MNHEY and CDR2 SMNVEV (reference sequence). V shed 3 bases and J shed 3 bases, with 14 bases lying between them. The DNA of the CDR3 is TGTGCCAGCAGTTTTGTTCCAGGGACTTCTAATGAAAAACTGTTTTTT. Translation gives CASSFVPGTSNEKLFF.

The genes are TRBV11-3 and TRBJ2-3; the D gene is possibly TRBD2 (5 bases). This CDR3 spans 17 amino acids. Germline lookup yields CDR1 SGHNT and CDR2 YENEEA. The V and J ends lost 2 bases and 2 bases respectively, with 17 bases between them. For the CDR3, the DNA is TGTGCCAGCAGCTTAACATTAGCGCATTTCCACACAGATACGCAGTATTTT. Translating it yields CASSLTLAHFHTDTQYF.

The chain is built from TRBV10-2 and TRBJ1-1; weak D call: TRBD1 (6 bases). This CDR3 has 16 amino acids. Germline CDR1 is WSHSY and CDR2 is SAAADI. Trimming stripped 4 bases from V and 5 bases from J, with 20 bases between. This chain's CDR3 is CASSVRNQGLETEAFF. Here the CDR3 DNA reads TGCGCCAGCAGTGTGAGGAATCAGGGGTTGGAAACTGAAGCTTTCTTT.

The gene calls are TRBV16 and TRBJ2-7; D remains unclear. The germline V gene encodes CDR1 KGHSY and CDR2 FQNENV. The CDR3 is 14 amino acids. The germline V and J ends were trimmed by 1 base and 5 bases, with 12 bases remaining between them. CDR3: CASSQLVLENEQYF. The CDR3 DNA is TGTGCCAGCAGCCAATTGGTTCTCGAGAACGAGCAGTACTTC. The full variable domain, with the rest looked up from reference TRBV16 and TRBJ2-7, is GEEVAQTPKHLVRGEGQKAKLYCAPIKGHSYVFWYQQVLKNEFKFLISFQNENVFDETGMPKERFSAKCLPNSPCSLEIQATKLEDSAVYFCASSQLVLENEQYFGPGTRLTVT.

This clone has more than one count but fewer than ten. The chain joins TRBV2 to TRBJ2-2, with unresolved D. The germline gives CDR1 SNHLY, CDR2 FYNNEI. The CDR3 loop spans 15 amino acids. Deletions cut 4 bases from V and 0 bases from J, with 9 bases between. CDR3 sequence (DNA): TGTGCCAGCAGTGTGGAAGGGACGAACACCGGGGAGCTGTTTTTT. It is translated as CASSVEGTNTGELFF. Drawing the rest from reference TRBV2 and TRBJ2-2, the complete variable domain is EPEVTQTPSHQVTQMGQEVILRCVPISNHLYFYWYRQILGQKVEFLVSFYNNEISEKSEIFDDQFSVERPDGSNFTLKIRSTKLEDSAMYFCASSVEGTNTGELFFGEGSRLTVL.

This rearrangement joins TRBV13 to TRBJ2-3, with a tentative D call TRBD2 (5 bases). Germline CDR1 is PRHDT and CDR2 is FYEKMQ (reference sequence). This CDR3 has 16 amino acids. The germline V and J ends were trimmed by 0 bases and 1 base, with 11 bases remaining between them. The CDR3 protein is CASSLGRGRGTDTQYF. DNA of the CDR3: TGTGCCAGCAGCTTAGGCCGGGGAAGGGGCACAGATACGCAGTATTTT.

The chain recombines TRBV29-1 with TRBJ1-1; TRBD1 agrees at 7 bases. The germline V gene encodes CDR1 SQVTM and CDR2 ANQGSEA. V shed 6 bases, J shed 6 bases, and the junction held 10 bases outside the gene matches. CDR3 length: 13 amino acids. In DNA, the CDR3 is TGCAGCGTCCAACAGCAGGGGGACGCTGAAGCTTTCTTT. Translating it yields CSVQQQGDAEAFF.

The chain uses TRBV18 and TRBJ1-2; TRBD1 might be the D (6 bases). V shed 3 bases and J shed 5 bases, with 19 bases lying between them. Germline assignment: CDR1 KGHSH and CDR2 LQKENI. The CDR3 totals 16 residues. The CDR3 is CASSPDHGGLAYGYTF. The CDR3 DNA sequence: TGTGCCAGCTCACCCGACCATGGGGGGCTCGCATATGGCTACACCTTC.

The V and J genes are TRBV28 and TRBJ1-5; TRBD1 agrees at 7 bases. Looked up from germline, CDR1 is MDHEN and CDR2 is SYDVKM. The junction had 11 bases not matched to a gene; V was cut back by 3 bases and J by 12 bases. The CDR3 has 14 amino acids. CDR3 sequence: CASSFGLRGRVQHF. As DNA, the CDR3 is TGTGCCAGCAGTTTTGGTTTGAGGGGGCGGGTCCAGCATTTT. The entire variable domain, with the rest obtained from reference TRBV28 and TRBJ1-5, is as follows: DVKVTQSSRYLVKRTGEKVFLECVQDMDHENMFWYRQDPGLGLRLIYFSYDVKMKEKGDIPEGYSVSREKKERFSLILESASTNQTSMYLCASSFGLRGRVQHFGDGTRLSIL.

The chain has TRBV6-1 and TRBJ1-2; D call uncertain. Germline CDR1 and CDR2: MNHNS and SASEGT. This CDR3 spans 10 amino acids. The CDR3 sequence is CGTVNYGYTF. DNA for the CDR3: TGTGGGACGGTTAACTATGGCTACACCTTC.

The chain recombines TRBV28 with TRBJ1-2, with 8 nucleotides matching TRBD1. This CDR3 spans 14 amino acids. Germline-derived CDR1 and CDR2 are MDHEN and SYDVKM. After removal of 2 bases from V and 8 bases from J, the junction contained 7 bases not matched to a gene. The CDR3 protein is CASSLGQGLGGYTF. CDR3 bases: TGTGCCAGCAGTTTAGGACAGGGTTTGGGCGGCTACACCTTC.